Sequencing of this T cell receptor beta chain was carried out in a study of immune evolution from preneoplasia to lung adenocarcinoma. Resections took place in Japan or China from about 2014 to 2018. H&E slides confirmed each diagnosis, reviewed by two pathologists independently. The V end was cut by 2 bases, the J end by 5 bases, with 9 bases between. This CDR3 is 13 amino acids long. Germline CDR1 reads MNHNS; CDR2 reads SASEGT. Assay: immunoSEQ multiplex PCR; the TCRdb copy retains only in-frame clones and omits some. This sample has several thousand clones, with 80% found just once. This clone was counted once.

This chain links TRBV6-1 with TRBJ1-2, with D possibly being TRBD1 (5 bases). Sequencing was done on a sample of FFPE normal lung tissue adjacent to the tumor. The TCR comes from a person aged 50-75 years with lung adenocarcinoma. The CDR3 is CASSERDSYGYTF. CDR3 nucleotide sequence: TGTGCCAGCAGTGAACGAGACAGTTATGGCTACACCTTC.